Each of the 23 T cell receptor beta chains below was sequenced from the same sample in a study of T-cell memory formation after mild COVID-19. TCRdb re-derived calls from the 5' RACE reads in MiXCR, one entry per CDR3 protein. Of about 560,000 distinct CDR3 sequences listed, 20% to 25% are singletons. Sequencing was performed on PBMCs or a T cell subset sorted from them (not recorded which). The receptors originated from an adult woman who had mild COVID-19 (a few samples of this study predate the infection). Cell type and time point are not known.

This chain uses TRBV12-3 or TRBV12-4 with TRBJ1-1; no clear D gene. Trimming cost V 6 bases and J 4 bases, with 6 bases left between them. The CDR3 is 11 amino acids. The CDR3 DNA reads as TGTGCCAGCAGGGAGGCCACTGAAGCTTTCTTT. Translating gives CASREATEAFF.

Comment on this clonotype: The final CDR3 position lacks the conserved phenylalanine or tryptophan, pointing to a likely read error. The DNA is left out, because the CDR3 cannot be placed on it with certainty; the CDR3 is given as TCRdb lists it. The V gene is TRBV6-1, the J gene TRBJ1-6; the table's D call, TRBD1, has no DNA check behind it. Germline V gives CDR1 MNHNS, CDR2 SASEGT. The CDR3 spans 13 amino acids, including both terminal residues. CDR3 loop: CASSESLRGKVGA.

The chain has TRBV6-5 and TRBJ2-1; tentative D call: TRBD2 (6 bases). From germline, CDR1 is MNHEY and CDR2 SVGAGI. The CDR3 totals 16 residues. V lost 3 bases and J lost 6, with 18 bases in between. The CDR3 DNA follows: TGTGCCAGCAGTTATGGTGGAACGGGAGCGAGCAATGAGCAGTTCTTC. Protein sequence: CASSYGGTGASNEQFF.

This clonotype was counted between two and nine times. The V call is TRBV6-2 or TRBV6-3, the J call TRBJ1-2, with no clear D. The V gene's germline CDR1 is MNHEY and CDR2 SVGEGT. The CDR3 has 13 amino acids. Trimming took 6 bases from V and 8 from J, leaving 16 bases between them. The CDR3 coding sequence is TGTGCCAGCAGACGAGACCTCCCAGGAGGCTACACCTTC. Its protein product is CASRRDLPGGYTF.

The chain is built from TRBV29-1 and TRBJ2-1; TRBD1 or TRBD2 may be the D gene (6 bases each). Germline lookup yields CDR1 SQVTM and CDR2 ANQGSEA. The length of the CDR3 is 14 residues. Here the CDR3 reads CSVGGQGSYNEQFF. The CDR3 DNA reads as TGCAGTGTCGGGGGCCAAGGCTCCTACAATGAGCAGTTCTTC.

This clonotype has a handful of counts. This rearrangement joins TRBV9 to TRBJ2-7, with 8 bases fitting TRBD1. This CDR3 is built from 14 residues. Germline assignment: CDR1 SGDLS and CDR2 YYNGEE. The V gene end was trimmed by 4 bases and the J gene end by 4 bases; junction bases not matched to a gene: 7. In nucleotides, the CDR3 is TGTGCCAGCAGCCCCTCGGACAGGGTGTACGAGCAGTACTTC. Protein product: CASSPSDRVYEQYF.

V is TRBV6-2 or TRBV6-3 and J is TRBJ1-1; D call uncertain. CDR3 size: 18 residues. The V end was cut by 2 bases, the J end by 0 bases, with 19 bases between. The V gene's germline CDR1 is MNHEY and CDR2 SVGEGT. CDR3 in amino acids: CASSYPTRPVSLNTEAFF. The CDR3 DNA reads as TGTGCCAGCAGTTACCCGACACGGCCCGTTTCCCTGAACACTGAAGCTTTCTTT.

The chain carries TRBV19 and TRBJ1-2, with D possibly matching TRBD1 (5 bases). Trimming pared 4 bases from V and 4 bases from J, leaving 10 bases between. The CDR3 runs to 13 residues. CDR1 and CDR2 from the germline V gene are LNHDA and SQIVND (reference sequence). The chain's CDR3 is CASSNRLSYGYTF. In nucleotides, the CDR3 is TGTGCCAGTAGTAACAGGCTATCCTATGGCTACACCTTC.

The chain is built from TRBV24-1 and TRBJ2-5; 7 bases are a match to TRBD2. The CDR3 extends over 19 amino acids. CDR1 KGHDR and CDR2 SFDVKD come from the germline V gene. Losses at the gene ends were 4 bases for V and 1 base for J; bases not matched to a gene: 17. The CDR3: CATSDPGGDPWEGQETQYF. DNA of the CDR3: TGTGCCACCAGTGACCCGGGTGGGGACCCGTGGGAGGGCCAAGAGACCCAGTACTTC.

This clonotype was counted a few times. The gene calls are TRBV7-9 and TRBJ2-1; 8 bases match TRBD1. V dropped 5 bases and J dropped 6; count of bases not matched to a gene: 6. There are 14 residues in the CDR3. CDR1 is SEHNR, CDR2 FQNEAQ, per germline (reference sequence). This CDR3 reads CASSRRGQANEQFF. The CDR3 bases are TGTGCCAGCAGCCGCCGGGGACAGGCCAATGAGCAGTTCTTC. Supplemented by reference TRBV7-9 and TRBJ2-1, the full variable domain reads DTGVSQNPRHKITKRGQNVTFRCDPISEHNRLYWYRQTLGQGPEFLTYFQNEAQLEKSRLLSDRFSAERPKGSFSTLEIQRTEQGDSAMYLCASSRRGQANEQFFGPGTRLTVL.

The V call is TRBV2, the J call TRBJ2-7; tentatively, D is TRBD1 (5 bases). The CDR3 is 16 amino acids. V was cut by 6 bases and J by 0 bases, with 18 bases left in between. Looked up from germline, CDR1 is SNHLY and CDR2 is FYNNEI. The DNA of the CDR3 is TGTGCCAGCAGCCTGGGGCGTCCACCGCTCTCCTACGAGCAGTACTTC. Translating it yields CASSLGRPPLSYEQYF.

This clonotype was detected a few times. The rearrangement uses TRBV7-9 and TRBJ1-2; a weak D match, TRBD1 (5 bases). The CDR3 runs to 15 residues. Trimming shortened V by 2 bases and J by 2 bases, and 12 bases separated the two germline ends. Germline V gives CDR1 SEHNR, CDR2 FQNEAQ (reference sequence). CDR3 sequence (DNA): TGTGCCAGCAGCTTAATGATGCGGGGGAACTATGGCTACACCTTC. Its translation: CASSLMMRGNYGYTF.

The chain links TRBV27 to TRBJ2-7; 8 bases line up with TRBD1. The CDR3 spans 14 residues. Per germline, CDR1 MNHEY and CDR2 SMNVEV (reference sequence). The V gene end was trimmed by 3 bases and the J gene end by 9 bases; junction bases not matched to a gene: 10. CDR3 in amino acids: CASSFSGQGPGQYF. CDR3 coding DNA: TGTGCCAGCAGTTTTTCCGGACAGGGCCCAGGGCAGTACTTC.

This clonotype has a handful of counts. The CDR3 region is CASRSVYKDPTDTQYF. The CDR3, as DNA: TGTGCCAGTCGATCGGTTTACAAAGATCCGACAGATACGCAGTATTTT. The V and J genes are TRBV19 and TRBJ2-3; D uncertain. V dropped 8 bases and J dropped 3 bases, with 21 bases sitting between them. Germline V lookup: CDR1 LNHDA, CDR2 SQIVND (reference sequence). This CDR3 spans 16 amino acids. Full variable domain (missing parts from reference TRBV19 and TRBJ2-3): DGGITQSPKYLFRKEGQNVTLSCEQNLNHDAMYWYRQDPGQGLRLIYYSQIVNDFQKGDIAEGYSVSREKKESFPLTVTSAQKNPTAFYLCASRSVYKDPTDTQYFGPGTRLTVL.

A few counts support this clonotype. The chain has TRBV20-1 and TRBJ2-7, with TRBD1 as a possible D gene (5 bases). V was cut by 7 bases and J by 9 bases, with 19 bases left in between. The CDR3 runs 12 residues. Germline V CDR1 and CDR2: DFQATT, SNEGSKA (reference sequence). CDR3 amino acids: CSVRPGNLGQYF. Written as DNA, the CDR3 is TGCAGTGTCAGGCCAGGGAATCTGGGGCAGTACTTC.

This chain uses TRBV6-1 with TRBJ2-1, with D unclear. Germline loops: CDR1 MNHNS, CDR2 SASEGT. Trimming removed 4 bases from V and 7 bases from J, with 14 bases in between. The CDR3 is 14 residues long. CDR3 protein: CASSGVLGPNEQFF. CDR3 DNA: TGTGCCAGCAGTGGGGTGTTAGGGCCGAATGAGCAGTTCTTC.

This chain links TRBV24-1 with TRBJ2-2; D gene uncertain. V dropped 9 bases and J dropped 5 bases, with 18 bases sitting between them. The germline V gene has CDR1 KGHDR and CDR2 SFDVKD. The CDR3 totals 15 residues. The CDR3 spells CATQNKGPLTGELFF. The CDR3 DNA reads TGTGCCACCCAAAACAAGGGCCCACTGACCGGGGAGCTGTTTTTT.

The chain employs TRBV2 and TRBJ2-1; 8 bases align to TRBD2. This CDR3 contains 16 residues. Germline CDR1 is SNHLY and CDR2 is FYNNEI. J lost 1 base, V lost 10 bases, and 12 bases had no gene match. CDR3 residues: CANSPGGPISYNEQFF. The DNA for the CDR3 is TGTGCCAACAGCCCGGGAGGGCCCATTTCCTACAATGAGCAGTTCTTC. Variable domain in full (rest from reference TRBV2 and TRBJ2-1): EPEVTQTPSHQVTQMGQEVILRCVPISNHLYFYWYRQILGQKVEFLVSFYNNEISEKSEIFDDQFSVERPDGSNFTLKIRSTKLEDSAMYFCANSPGGPISYNEQFFGPGTRLTVL.

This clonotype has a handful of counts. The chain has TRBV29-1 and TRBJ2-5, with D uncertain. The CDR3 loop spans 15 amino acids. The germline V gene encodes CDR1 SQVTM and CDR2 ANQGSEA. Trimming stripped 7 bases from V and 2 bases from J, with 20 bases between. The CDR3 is CSAYQPDGAQETQYF. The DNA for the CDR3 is TGCAGCGCATACCAGCCGGACGGAGCACAAGAGACCCAGTACTTC.

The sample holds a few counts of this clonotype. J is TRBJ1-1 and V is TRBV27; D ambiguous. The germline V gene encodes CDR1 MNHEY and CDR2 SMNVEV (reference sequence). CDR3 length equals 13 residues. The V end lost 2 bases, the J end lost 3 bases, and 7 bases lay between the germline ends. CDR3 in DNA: TGTGCCAGCAGTTTAGACGGGGACACTGAAGCTTTCTTT. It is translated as CASSLDGDTEAFF.

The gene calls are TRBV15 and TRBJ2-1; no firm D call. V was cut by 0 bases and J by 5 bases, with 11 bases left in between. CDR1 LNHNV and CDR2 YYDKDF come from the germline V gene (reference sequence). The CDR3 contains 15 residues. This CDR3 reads CATSRDRAVDNEQFF. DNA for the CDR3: TGTGCCACCAGCAGAGATCGGGCGGTCGACAATGAGCAGTTCTTC.

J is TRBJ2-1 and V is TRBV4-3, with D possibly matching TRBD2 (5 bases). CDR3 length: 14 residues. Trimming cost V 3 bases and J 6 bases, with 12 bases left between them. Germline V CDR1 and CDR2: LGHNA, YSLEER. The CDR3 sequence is CASSQLEGSNEQFF. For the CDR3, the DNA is TGCGCCAGCAGCCAGCTCGAAGGGAGCAATGAGCAGTTCTTC.

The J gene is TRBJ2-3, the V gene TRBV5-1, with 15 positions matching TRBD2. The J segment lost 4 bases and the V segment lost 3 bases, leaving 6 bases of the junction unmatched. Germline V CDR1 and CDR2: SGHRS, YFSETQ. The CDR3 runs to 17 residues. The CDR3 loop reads CASSWRGLAGGPDTQYF. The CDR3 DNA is TGCGCCAGCAGCTGGCGGGGACTAGCGGGAGGTCCAGATACGCAGTATTTT.